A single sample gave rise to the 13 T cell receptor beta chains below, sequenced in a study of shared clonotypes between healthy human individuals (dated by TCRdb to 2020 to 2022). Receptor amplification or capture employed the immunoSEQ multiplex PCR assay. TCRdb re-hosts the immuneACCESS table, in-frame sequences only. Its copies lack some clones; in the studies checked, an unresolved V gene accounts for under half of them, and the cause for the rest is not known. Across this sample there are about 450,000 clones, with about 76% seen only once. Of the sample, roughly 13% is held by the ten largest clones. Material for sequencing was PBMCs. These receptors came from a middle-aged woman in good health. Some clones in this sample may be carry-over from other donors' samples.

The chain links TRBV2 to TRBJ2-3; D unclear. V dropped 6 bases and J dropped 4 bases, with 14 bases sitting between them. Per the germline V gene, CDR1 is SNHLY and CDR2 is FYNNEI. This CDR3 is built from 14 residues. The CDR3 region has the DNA TGTGCCAGCAGCAGCATAAGGGCTGCAGATACGCAGTATTTT. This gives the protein CASSSIRAADTQYF.

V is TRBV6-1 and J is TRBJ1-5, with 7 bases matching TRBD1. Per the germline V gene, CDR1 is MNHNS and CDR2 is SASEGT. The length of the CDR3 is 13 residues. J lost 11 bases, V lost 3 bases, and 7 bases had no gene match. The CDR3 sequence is CASSDLTGVAQHF. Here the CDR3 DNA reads TGTGCCAGCAGTGATTTAACAGGGGTGGCCCAGCATTTT.

CDR3 DNA sequence: TGTGCCAGTAGTATACAGGGAAGTCAGCCCCAGCATTTT. It codes for CASSIQGSQPQHF. The chain has TRBV19 and TRBJ1-5; a possible D gene is TRBD1 (5 bases). Germline V lookup: CDR1 LNHDA, CDR2 SQIVND (reference sequence). Trimming removed 2 bases from V and 6 bases from J, with 8 bases in between. CDR3 size: 13 residues.

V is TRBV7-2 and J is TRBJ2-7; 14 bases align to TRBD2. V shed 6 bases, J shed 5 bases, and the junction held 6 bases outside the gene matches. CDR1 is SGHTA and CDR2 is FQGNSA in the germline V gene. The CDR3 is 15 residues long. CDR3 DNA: TGTGCCAGCAGGGGGACTAGCGGGAGTGGCGACGAGCAGTACTTC. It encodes CASRGTSGSGDEQYF.

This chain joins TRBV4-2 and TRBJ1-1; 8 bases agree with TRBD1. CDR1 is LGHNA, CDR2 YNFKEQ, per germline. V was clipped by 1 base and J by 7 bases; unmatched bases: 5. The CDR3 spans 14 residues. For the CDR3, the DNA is TGTGCCAGCAGCCAAGCGACAGGGGCGGGTGAAGCTTTCTTT. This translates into CASSQATGAGEAFF.

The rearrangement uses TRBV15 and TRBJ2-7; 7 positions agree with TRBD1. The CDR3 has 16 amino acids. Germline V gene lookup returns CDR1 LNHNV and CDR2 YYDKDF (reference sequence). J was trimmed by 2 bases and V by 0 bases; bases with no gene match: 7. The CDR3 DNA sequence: TGTGCCACCAGCAGAGACGAAGGACAGGTTGCCTACGAGCAGTACTTC. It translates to CATSRDEGQVAYEQYF.

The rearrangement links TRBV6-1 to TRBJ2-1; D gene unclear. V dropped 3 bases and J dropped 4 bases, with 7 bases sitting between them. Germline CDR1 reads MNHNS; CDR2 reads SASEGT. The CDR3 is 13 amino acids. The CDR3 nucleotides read TGTGCCAGCAGTGAGGCAGCTTACAATGAGCAGTTCTTC. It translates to CASSEAAYNEQFF.

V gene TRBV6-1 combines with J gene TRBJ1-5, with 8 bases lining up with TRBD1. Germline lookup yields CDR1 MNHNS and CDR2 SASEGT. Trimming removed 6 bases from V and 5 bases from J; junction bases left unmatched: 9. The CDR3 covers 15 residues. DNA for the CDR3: TGTGCCAGCAGGGGACCCGGGACAGGAGATCAGCCCCAGCATTTT. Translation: CASRGPGTGDQPQHF.

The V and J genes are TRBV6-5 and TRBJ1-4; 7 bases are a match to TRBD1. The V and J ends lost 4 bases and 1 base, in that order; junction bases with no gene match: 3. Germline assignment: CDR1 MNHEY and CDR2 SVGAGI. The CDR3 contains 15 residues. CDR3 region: CASSSRQGTNEKLFF. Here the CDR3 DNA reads TGTGCCAGCAGTTCGAGACAGGGAACTAATGAAAAACTGTTTTTT.

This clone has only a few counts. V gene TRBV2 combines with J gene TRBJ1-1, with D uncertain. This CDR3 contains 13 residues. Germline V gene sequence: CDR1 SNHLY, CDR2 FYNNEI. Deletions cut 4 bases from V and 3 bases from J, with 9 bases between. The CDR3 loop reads CASSVESDTEAFF. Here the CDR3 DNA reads TGTGCCAGCAGTGTGGAGTCGGACACTGAAGCTTTCTTT.

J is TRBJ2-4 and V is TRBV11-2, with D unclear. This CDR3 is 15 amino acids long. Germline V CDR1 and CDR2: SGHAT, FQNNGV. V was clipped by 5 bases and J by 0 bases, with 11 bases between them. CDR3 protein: CASSLVWGAKNIQYF. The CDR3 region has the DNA TGTGCCAGCAGCCTGGTCTGGGGAGCCAAAAACATTCAGTACTTC.

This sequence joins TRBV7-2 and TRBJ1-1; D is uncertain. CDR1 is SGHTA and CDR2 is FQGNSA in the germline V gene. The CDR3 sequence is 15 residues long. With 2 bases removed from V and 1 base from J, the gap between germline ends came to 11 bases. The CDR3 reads CASSLSSAGNTEAFF. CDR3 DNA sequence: TGTGCCAGCAGCTTAAGTTCGGCAGGGAACACTGAAGCTTTCTTT.

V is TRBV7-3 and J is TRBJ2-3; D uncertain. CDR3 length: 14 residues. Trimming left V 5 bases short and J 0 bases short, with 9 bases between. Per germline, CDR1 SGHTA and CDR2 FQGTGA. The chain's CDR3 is CASSAASSTDTQYF. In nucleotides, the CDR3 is TGTGCCAGCAGCGCAGCGTCTAGCACAGATACGCAGTATTTT.